This T cell receptor (beta chain) was found in a study of radiotherapy plus CTLA-4 blockade in lung cancer. Study details: With approximately 33% of patients having disease control, objective responses were seen in roughly 18%. Study-level results: Blood TCR clones of tumor origin expanded after radiotherapy plus ipilimumab. Together with interferon-beta, which increased in serum after radiation, early dynamic changes in blood T cell clones were reportedly the best predictors of response.

This CDR3 is built from 15 residues. V dropped 0 bases and J dropped 8; count of bases not matched to a gene: 5. Germline CDR1 is KGHSH and CDR2 is LQKENI. As regards this clone: Its antigen is still unknown.

Ipilimumab-mediated CTLA-4 blockade plus focal radiation was given to patients having chemo-refractory metastatic non-small-cell lung cancer. Generated by immunoSEQ multiplex PCR, the TCRdb table keeps only in-frame clones and is missing some. This table has 85,000 to 90,000 clones, roughly 70% appearing once. The rearrangement links TRBV18 to TRBJ1-4; 8 nucleotides match TRBD1. The sample consisted of peripheral blood, taken from a patient treated with radiotherapy plus ipilimumab. This sequence originates from a human donor with non-small cell lung cancer that progressed on radiotherapy plus ipilimumab. The CDR3 bases are TGTGCCAGCTCACCACCGGGACAGGCTTTCGAAAAACTGTTTTTT. It is translated as CASSPPGQAFEKLFF.